This T cell receptor (beta chain) was observed in a study of T-cell reconstitution after alpha-beta-depleted transplantation in children. This CDR3 is 13 amino acids long. Trimming took off 4 bases at V and 8 bases at J, with 11 bases between the two ends. CDR1 LNHDA and CDR2 SQIVND come from the germline V gene (reference sequence). This clonotype was counted between two and nine times. Unique molecular identifiers were incorporated when the TCRbeta library was constructed. TCRdb analysed the PCR reads with MiXCR anew, one entry per CDR3 protein. The sample lists around 200,000 distinct CDR3 sequences, under 9.5% occurring once.

The TCR originated in a human donor who donated a stem cell graft to a child with acute lymphoblastic leukemia. This chain uses TRBV19 with TRBJ1-4, with D unclear. Source: PBMCs from the stem cell graft donor, taken from the stem cell graft. Here the CDR3 reads CASSTLLTEKLFF. The CDR3 nucleotides read TGTGCCAGTAGTACCCTATTGACGGAAAAACTGTTTTTT.